One TCR beta chain is described in this entry. Its antigen remains unidentified. Per the germline V gene, CDR1 is DFQATT and CDR2 is SNEGSKA (reference sequence). There are 11 residues in the CDR3. The V end lost 1 base, the J end lost 2 bases, and 3 bases lay between the germline ends. The record originates from a study of vaccination and CD4 T cells after COVID-19. For the study at large: Four females and six males made up the convalescents, with two Hispanic. Cells were stimulated with overlapping spike peptides from SARS-CoV-2, HCoV-NL63, HCoV-OC43 and HCoV-229E.

Broader study findings: Median counts of SARS-CoV-2-reactive clonotypes increased from roughly 22 to 38; this difference was not significant.

Stated treatment: approximately 9-day PBMC culture with coronavirus spike peptide pools or control peptides (ViraFEST assay). With approximately nine days of culture completed, CD4+ T cells were isolated by negative selection. Sequence data for DNA of cultured CD4+ T cells were generated by the Oncomine TCR Beta short-read assay. In TCRdb, the PCR reads were re-called with MiXCR into one record per CDR3 protein. The data contain fewer than 16,000 distinct CDR3 sequences, about half of them seen just once; the ten biggest clones take up less than 15%. V is TRBV20-1 and J is TRBJ2-7; D is uncertain. The clonotype comes from a human donor who had recovered from COVID-19. The material sequenced was CD4+ T cells from blood, cultured in vitro. The CDR3 sequence is CSARGTYEQYF. CDR3 nucleotides: TGCAGTGCTAGAGGCACCTACGAGCAGTACTTC.